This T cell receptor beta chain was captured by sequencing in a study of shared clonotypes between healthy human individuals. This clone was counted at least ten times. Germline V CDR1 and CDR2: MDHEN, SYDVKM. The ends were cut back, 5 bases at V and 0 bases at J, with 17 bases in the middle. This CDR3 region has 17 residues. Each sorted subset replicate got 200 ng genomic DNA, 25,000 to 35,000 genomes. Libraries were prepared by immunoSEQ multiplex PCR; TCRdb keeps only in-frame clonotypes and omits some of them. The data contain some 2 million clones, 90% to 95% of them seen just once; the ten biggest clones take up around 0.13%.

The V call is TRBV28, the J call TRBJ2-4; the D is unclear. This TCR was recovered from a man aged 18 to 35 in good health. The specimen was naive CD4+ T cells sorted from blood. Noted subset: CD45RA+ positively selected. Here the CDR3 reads CASSPSPGVGAKNIQYF. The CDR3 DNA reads TGTGCCAGCAGTCCCTCACCTGGGGTAGGAGCCAAAAACATTCAGTACTTC. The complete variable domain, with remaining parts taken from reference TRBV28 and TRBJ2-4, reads DVKVTQSSRYLVKRTGEKVFLECVQDMDHENMFWYRQDPGLGLRLIYFSYDVKMKEKGDIPEGYSVSREKKERFSLILESASTNQTSMYLCASSPSPGVGAKNIQYFGAGTRLSVL.